This T cell receptor beta chain came from a study of vaccination effects on CD4 cells after COVID-19. Libraries were prepared by immunoSEQ multiplex PCR; TCRdb keeps only in-frame clonotypes and omits some of them. The sample shows tens of thousands of clones, approximately 79% of them seen only once. Isolating CD4+ T cells followed around nine days of culture. Vaccine administered to participants consisted of two doses of either BNT162b2 or mRNA-1273. Each vaccine recipient was nucleocapsid antibody negative and had no prior SARS-CoV-2 infection. This clone appeared a few times. The antigen is undetermined. Germline assignment: CDR1 SGHAT and CDR2 FQNNGV. This CDR3 region has 12 residues. Trimming cost V 5 bases and J 8 bases, with 12 bases left between them.

The specimen was CD4+ T cells from PBMCs cultured without peptide, collected after COVID-19 vaccination. The sequence came from a human donor who received a COVID-19 vaccine. The chain recombines TRBV11-2 with TRBJ1-2; a possible D gene is TRBD1 (5 bases). CDR3 nucleotides: TGTGCCAGCAGCGAGCGTCAGGGCGGCTACACCTTC. Protein sequence: CASSERQGGYTF.